This T cell receptor (beta chain) was obtained from a study of blood T cells in healthy people across ages. Turning to this clonotype: Its antigen remains unknown.

Germline V gene sequence: CDR1 MNHNY, CDR2 SVGAGI (reference sequence). This CDR3 is 17 amino acids long. Trimming took off 2 bases at V and 7 bases at J, with 23 bases between the two ends. Study-level findings and limits: The recorded TCR beta diversity per million T cells decreased in a roughly linear manner with age. Without sorted subsets, naive and antigen-experienced compartments could not be conclusively compared.

For the second PCR, which ran for roughly 6 to 12 cycles, a sample-barcoded 5' primer and a J-beta primer mix were used. TCRdb recomputed calls from the 5' RACE reads with MiXCR, one row per CDR3 protein. The sample holds over a million distinct CDR3 sequences, 42% seen once. This TCR derives from a woman younger than 30 in good health. The V call is TRBV6-6, the J call TRBJ2-5, with D possibly TRBD2 on 7 matching bases. The specimen was blood. CDR3 sequence (DNA): TGTGCCAGCAGTTACGGGGGGGCTGGCGGGAGCTCAGGGACCCAGTACTTC. Translating it yields CASSYGGAGGSSGTQYF.